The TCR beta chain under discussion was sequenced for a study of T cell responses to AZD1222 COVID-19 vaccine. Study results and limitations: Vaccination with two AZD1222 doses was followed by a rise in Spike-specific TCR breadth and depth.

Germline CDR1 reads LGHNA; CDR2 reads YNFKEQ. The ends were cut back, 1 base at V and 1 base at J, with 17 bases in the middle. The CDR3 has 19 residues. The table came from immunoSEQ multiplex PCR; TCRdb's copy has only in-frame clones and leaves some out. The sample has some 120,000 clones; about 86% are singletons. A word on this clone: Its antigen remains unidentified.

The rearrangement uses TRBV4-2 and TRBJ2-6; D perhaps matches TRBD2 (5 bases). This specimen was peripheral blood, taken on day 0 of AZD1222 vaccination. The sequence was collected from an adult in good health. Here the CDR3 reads CASSQVVLAYTSGANVLTF. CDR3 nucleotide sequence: TGTGCCAGCAGCCAAGTCGTTCTAGCTTATACGTCTGGGGCCAACGTCCTGACTTTC.